This is a list of T cell receptor beta chains from one sample in a study of shared clonotypes between healthy human individuals. Method: immunoSEQ multiplex PCR; TCRdb's copy keeps in-frame clones and lacks some. Of hundreds of thousands of clones detected, around 97% appear once; the ten largest clones hold 0.045% to 0.06%. The source material was naive CD4+ T cells sorted from blood. Receptors were obtained from a woman aged 25 to 39 in good health. The CDR3 runs from the conserved cysteine through the conserved F or W. The D gene is left open where the match is weak. Only part of the rows carry a size: once, few, many, or a class if the clone is expanded.

J | D | size | V | CDR3 | DNA
TRBJ1-3 | - | once | TRBV30 | CAWRDADHSGNTIYF | TGTGCCTGGAGGGACGCAGACCACTCTGGAAACACCATATATTTT
TRBJ2-7 | TRBD2 | - | TRBV7-9 | CASSNALGGSYEQYF | TGTGCCAGCAGCAATGCTTTGGGCGGGAGCTACGAGCAGTACTTC
TRBJ2-1 | TRBD2 | - | TRBV29-1 | CSVGPKGGENYNEQFF | TGCAGCGTGGGACCTAAGGGAGGGGAGAATTACAATGAGCAGTTCTTC
TRBJ2-3 | TRBD2 | - | TRBV5-4 | CASSHRLAGSTDTQYF | TGTGCCAGCAGCCACCGACTAGCGGGAAGCACAGATACGCAGTATTTT
TRBJ1-3 | - | once | TRBV28 | CASSLDPGVGNTIYF | TGTGCCAGCAGTTTAGATCCAGGGGTTGGAAACACCATATATTTT
TRBJ1-2 | - | - | TRBV18 | CASSPIAAEVANYGYTF | TGTGCCAGCTCACCAATTGCCGCTGAGGTTGCGAACTATGGCTACACCTTC
TRBJ1-1 | TRBD1 | - | TRBV27 | CASSSPDREGTEAFF | TGTGCCAGCAGTTCCCCAGACAGGGAGGGCACTGAAGCTTTCTTT
TRBJ2-5 | TRBD2 | - | TRBV28 | CASSPPGTSGRETQYF | TGTGCCAGCAGTCCCCCGGGGACTAGCGGGAGGGAGACCCAGTACTTC
TRBJ2-7 | - | - | TRBV5-8 | CASSFYRVEQYF | TGTGCCAGCAGCTTTTACAGGGTCGAGCAGTACTTC
TRBJ2-5 | - | few | TRBV20-1 | CSARVGETQYF | TGCAGTGCTAGAGTGGGGGAGACCCAGTACTTC
TRBJ1-5 | - | - | TRBV28 | CASREGLQPQHF | TGTGCCAGCAGGGAAGGGCTTCAGCCCCAGCATTTT
TRBJ1-1 | TRBD1 | - | TRBV6-1 | CASSDVPIGGRTEAFF | TGTGCCAGCAGTGACGTACCGATAGGGGGCCGGACTGAAGCTTTCTTT
TRBJ2-1 | - | - | TRBV19 | CASKGGINNEQFF | TGTGCCAGTAAGGGCGGGATAAACAATGAGCAGTTCTTC
TRBJ2-2 | TRBD1 | - | TRBV10-2 | CASFTGARNTGELFF | TGCGCCAGTTTCACAGGGGCAAGGAACACCGGGGAGCTGTTTTTT
TRBJ2-6 | - | - | TRBV6-1 | CASRASGANVLTF | TGTGCCAGCAGGGCATCTGGGGCCAACGTCCTGACTTTC
TRBJ2-7 | - | - | TRBV10-3 | CAISERTPYEQYF | TGTGCCATCAGTGAGCGGACACCCTACGAGCAGTACTTC
TRBJ2-1 | TRBD2 | - | TRBV7-9 | CASQLAGEGYHEQFF | TGTGCCAGTCAACTAGCGGGAGAAGGGTACCATGAGCAGTTCTTC
TRBJ1-6 | TRBD1 | - | TRBV2 | CAIIQGVEGPSYNSPLHF | TGTGCCATTATACAGGGGGTGGAAGGGCCCTCCTATAATTCACCCCTCCACTTT
TRBJ2-7 | TRBD1 | - | TRBV7-9 | CASSSLGQDHYEQYF | TGTGCCAGCAGCTCCCTAGGACAGGATCACTACGAGCAGTACTTC
TRBJ2-3 | TRBD2 | - | TRBV5-8 | CASSLGLAGVDTQYF | TGTGCCAGCAGCTTGGGGCTAGCGGGAGTGGATACGCAGTATTTT